These T cell receptor beta chains were read from a single sample in a study of control samples from healthy donors and cancer patients. Some clones are missing from TCRdb's copy, which holds only in-frame ones; the method was immunoSEQ multiplex PCR. The repertoire holds about 150,000 clones, with 93% as singletons. The sample consisted of blood. The receptors were sampled from a man younger than 35 in good health. The CDR3 runs from the conserved cysteine through the conserved F or W.

J gene: TRBJ2-3
V gene: TRBV15
CDR3 protein: CATSSYQGSSTDTQYF

J gene: TRBJ2-3
V gene: TRBV11-2
CDR3 protein: CASSPRLSGRARLVVTQYF

J gene: TRBJ2-7
V gene: TRBV29-1
CDR3 protein: CSSRDTHSYEQYF

J gene: TRBJ1-2
V gene: TRBV29-1
CDR3 protein: CSVGSRQGNNYGYTF

J gene: TRBJ1-3
V gene: TRBV7-2
CDR3 protein: CASSLDSPWGADSGNTIYF

J gene: TRBJ2-7
V gene: TRBV12-3/TRBV12-4
CDR3 protein: CASTPKGAYEQYF

J gene: TRBJ1-2
V gene: TRBV30
CDR3 protein: CAWTGSAHKGYTF

J gene: TRBJ2-2
V gene: TRBV30
CDR3 protein: CAWSAGPPNTGELFF

J gene: TRBJ1-5
V gene: TRBV6-5
CDR3 protein: CASSVTGLSNQPQHF

J gene: TRBJ1-5
V gene: TRBV2
CDR3 protein: CASRYGGNQPQHF

J gene: TRBJ1-1
V gene: TRBV5-1
CDR3 protein: CASSPDRTGGVVMNTEAFF

J gene: TRBJ2-1
V gene: TRBV2
CDR3 protein: CASSDLPLSYNEQFF

J gene: TRBJ1-6
V gene: TRBV5-1
CDR3 protein: CASSLDGPFYNSPLHF

J gene: TRBJ1-2
V gene: TRBV29-1
CDR3 protein: CSARPGQGSGGYTF